Listed below are T cell receptor beta chains from one sample, sequenced in a study of metastatic and nonmetastatic thyroid tumors. TCRdb reanalyzed the PCR reads with MiXCR. The sample yields almost 35,000 clones, around 15% seen once. Material: blood. These receptors came from a female donor with papillary thyroid cancer or a benign thyroid nodule (not recorded which). Some clones in this sample may be carry-over from other donors' samples. Both conserved end residues are part of each CDR3. Fields, in order: clone size, V gene, J gene, CDR3 length, D gene, CDR3 protein, CDR3 DNA. The D gene is left open where the match is weak. Clone size is given for some rows only: seen once, a few or many times, or a class if the clone is expanded.

abundance: many
v_gene: TRBV9
j_gene: TRBJ2-1
len: 14
d_gene: -
CDR3aa: CASSVGLGRGEQFF
CDR3nt: TGTGCCAGCAGCGTAGGATTGGGCAGAGGGGAGCAGTTCTTC

abundance: many
v_gene: TRBV12-3/TRBV12-4
j_gene: TRBJ2-1
len: 17
d_gene: -
CDR3aa: CASSLELIAAPYNEQFF
CDR3nt: TGTGCCAGCAGTTTAGAGCTTATAGCGGCCCCCTACAATGAGCAGTTCTTC

abundance: -
v_gene: TRBV28
j_gene: TRBJ1-2
len: 15
d_gene: -
CDR3aa: CASTHSSGAQGGYTF
CDR3nt: TGTGCCAGCACACACTCAAGCGGGGCGCAGGGTGGCTACACCTTC

abundance: many
v_gene: TRBV12-3/TRBV12-4
j_gene: TRBJ2-3
len: 13
d_gene: -
CDR3aa: CASNQGPVDTQYF
CDR3nt: TGTGCCAGCAATCAGGGTCCTGTGGATACGCAGTATTTT

abundance: many
v_gene: TRBV5-1
j_gene: TRBJ2-3
len: 14
d_gene: TRBD1
CDR3aa: CASSLGQGTNTQYF
CDR3nt: TGCGCCAGCAGCTTGGGACAGGGGACGAATACGCAGTATTTT

abundance: many
v_gene: TRBV11-2
j_gene: TRBJ2-2
len: 14
d_gene: TRBD2
CDR3aa: CASRPGGDTGELFF
CDR3nt: TGTGCCAGCAGACCGGGAGGGGACACCGGGGAGCTGTTTTTT

abundance: medium-sized
v_gene: TRBV2
j_gene: TRBJ2-2
len: 14
d_gene: -
CDR3aa: CASSSGLFSGELFF
CDR3nt: TGTGCCAGCAGCTCGGGACTTTTTTCCGGGGAGCTGTTTTTT

abundance: many
v_gene: TRBV7-9
j_gene: TRBJ2-3
len: 14
d_gene: -
CDR3aa: CASSLGRLTDTQYF
CDR3nt: TGTGCCAGCAGCTTAGGACGGCTCACAGATACGCAGTATTTT

abundance: many
v_gene: TRBV10-3
j_gene: TRBJ2-1
len: 15
d_gene: TRBD2
CDR3aa: CAISESTSGGNEQFF
CDR3nt: TGTGCCATCAGTGAGTCGACTAGCGGAGGCAATGAGCAGTTCTTC

abundance: -
v_gene: TRBV11-3
j_gene: TRBJ2-7
len: 15
d_gene: TRBD1
CDR3aa: CASSLGGDRSYEQYF
CDR3nt: TGTGCCAGCAGCTTAGGCGGGGACAGGTCCTACGAGCAGTACTTC

abundance: many
v_gene: TRBV28
j_gene: TRBJ2-5
len: 15
d_gene: TRBD1
CDR3aa: CASSLSDRAKETQYF
CDR3nt: TGTGCCAGCAGTTTATCCGACAGGGCAAAAGAGACCCAGTACTTC

abundance: many
v_gene: TRBV6-1
j_gene: TRBJ1-5
len: 14
d_gene: -
CDR3aa: CASSEGSGVQPQHF
CDR3nt: TGTGCCAGCAGTGAAGGGTCGGGGGTTCAGCCCCAGCATTTT

abundance: -
v_gene: TRBV11-1
j_gene: TRBJ2-1
len: 17
d_gene: TRBD2
CDR3aa: CASSRASGRESYNDQFF
CDR3nt: TGTGCCAGCAGCCGCGCTAGCGGTAGGGAATCCTACAATGATCAGTTCTTC

abundance: -
v_gene: TRBV20-1
j_gene: TRBJ1-5
len: 13
d_gene: -
CDR3aa: CSARGTDLVPQHF
CDR3nt: TGCAGTGCTAGAGGTACGGACCTGGTGCCCCAGCATTTT

abundance: -
v_gene: TRBV7-3
j_gene: TRBJ2-1
len: 15
d_gene: -
CDR3aa: CASSPGCSSYNEQFF
CDR3nt: TGTGCCAGCAGCCCGGGGTGTAGCTCCTACAATGAGCAGTTCTTC

abundance: medium-sized
v_gene: TRBV6-4
j_gene: TRBJ2-3
len: 14
d_gene: -
CDR3aa: CASSDSGGTDTQYF
CDR3nt: TGTGCCAGCAGTGACTCAGGGGGCACAGATACGCAGTATTTT

abundance: many
v_gene: TRBV11-2
j_gene: TRBJ2-5
len: 14
d_gene: TRBD1
CDR3aa: CASSSVTGRATQYF
CDR3nt: TGTGCCAGCAGCTCCGTGACAGGGCGTGCTACCCAGTACTTC

abundance: -
v_gene: TRBV12-3/TRBV12-4
j_gene: TRBJ2-5
len: 15
d_gene: -
CDR3aa: CASSLGRVSQETQYF
CDR3nt: TGTGCCAGCAGTTTGGGGCGGGTGAGCCAAGAGACCCAGTACTTC

abundance: many
v_gene: TRBV5-1
j_gene: TRBJ2-1
len: 13
d_gene: -
CDR3aa: CASRWDKYNEQFF
CDR3nt: TGCGCCAGCCGATGGGACAAATACAATGAGCAGTTCTTC

abundance: medium-sized
v_gene: TRBV20-1
j_gene: TRBJ2-7
len: 16
d_gene: -
CDR3aa: CSAREGQVEGFYEQYF
CDR3nt: TGCAGTGCTAGAGAGGGACAAGTTGAGGGATTCTACGAGCAGTACTTC

abundance: medium-sized
v_gene: TRBV4-1
j_gene: TRBJ2-7
len: 14
d_gene: TRBD1
CDR3aa: CASSQVQGAYEQYF
CDR3nt: TGCGCCAGCAGCCAAGTCCAGGGGGCCTACGAGCAGTACTTC

abundance: few
v_gene: TRBV6-4
j_gene: TRBJ2-3
len: 14
d_gene: -
CDR3aa: CASTYSQGPDTQYF
CDR3nt: TGTGCCAGCACTTACTCGCAGGGGCCAGATACGCAGTATTTT

abundance: -
v_gene: TRBV2
j_gene: TRBJ2-3
len: 15
d_gene: TRBD2
CDR3aa: CASSGTSGRGGTQYF
CDR3nt: TGTGCCAGCAGTGGGACTAGCGGGAGGGGGGGTACGCAGTATTTT

abundance: -
v_gene: TRBV6-2/TRBV6-3
j_gene: TRBJ1-5
len: 18
d_gene: -
CDR3aa: CASSRQWKDIDSNQPQHF
CDR3nt: TGTGCCAGCAGCCGACAGTGGAAGGATATCGATAGCAATCAGCCCCAGCATTTT

abundance: few
v_gene: TRBV6-1
j_gene: TRBJ1-5
len: 16
d_gene: -
CDR3aa: CASSFDGGQVNQPQHF
CDR3nt: TGTGCCAGCAGCTTCGACGGGGGGCAGGTCAATCAGCCCCAGCATTTT

abundance: many
v_gene: TRBV7-2
j_gene: TRBJ2-1
len: 17
d_gene: -
CDR3aa: CASSLTMIRNREYEQFF
CDR3nt: TGTGCCAGCAGCTTAACTATGATTAGAAACAGGGAGTATGAGCAGTTCTTC

abundance: few
v_gene: TRBV6-2/TRBV6-3
j_gene: TRBJ1-6
len: 13
d_gene: -
CDR3aa: CASSPRGPSPLHF
CDR3nt: TGTGCCAGCAGTCCCAGGGGTCCCTCACCCCTCCACTTT

abundance: many
v_gene: TRBV10-3
j_gene: TRBJ2-1
len: 15
d_gene: -
CDR3aa: CAISDQGGSYNEQFF
CDR3nt: TGTGCCATCAGTGATCAGGGGGGCTCCTACAATGAGCAGTTCTTC

abundance: few
v_gene: TRBV4-2
j_gene: TRBJ2-2
len: 14
d_gene: -
CDR3aa: CASMVHGDTGELFF
CDR3nt: TGTGCCAGCATGGTACATGGAGACACCGGGGAGCTGTTTTTT

abundance: many
v_gene: TRBV6-1
j_gene: TRBJ1-4
len: 14
d_gene: -
CDR3aa: CASSEGETNEKLFF
CDR3nt: TGTGCCAGCAGTGAAGGGGAGACTAATGAAAAACTGTTTTTT

abundance: many
v_gene: TRBV14
j_gene: TRBJ2-5
len: 13
d_gene: -
CDR3aa: CASSQGGRETQYF
CDR3nt: TGTGCCAGCAGCCAGGGGGGTCGGGAGACCCAGTACTTC

abundance: many
v_gene: TRBV28
j_gene: TRBJ1-3
len: 10
d_gene: -
CDR3aa: CASWGNTIYF
CDR3nt: TGTGCCAGCTGGGGGAACACCATATATTTT

abundance: few
v_gene: TRBV6-4
j_gene: TRBJ1-6
len: 13
d_gene: -
CDR3aa: CASSEGDGSPFHF
CDR3nt: TGTGCCAGCAGTGAGGGGGATGGCTCACCCTTCCACTTT

abundance: many
v_gene: TRBV5-5
j_gene: TRBJ2-3
len: 13
d_gene: -
CDR3aa: CASSPPRTDTQYF
CDR3nt: TGTGCCAGCAGCCCACCTCGGACAGATACGCAGTATTTT

abundance: many
v_gene: TRBV6-1
j_gene: TRBJ1-2
len: 13
d_gene: -
CDR3aa: CVSLRDGLYGYTF
CDR3nt: TGTGTCAGCCTCCGGGACGGACTCTATGGCTACACCTTC

abundance: -
v_gene: TRBV7-8
j_gene: TRBJ1-5
len: 14
d_gene: -
CDR3aa: CSSSLSRGGQPQHF
CDR3nt: TGTTCCAGCAGCTTATCGAGAGGTGGTCAGCCCCAGCATTTT

abundance: many
v_gene: TRBV2
j_gene: TRBJ1-1
len: 11
d_gene: -
CDR3aa: CASTESTEAFF
CDR3nt: TGTGCCAGCACAGAGAGCACTGAAGCTTTCTTT

abundance: many
v_gene: TRBV20-1
j_gene: TRBJ2-2
len: 15
d_gene: -
CDR3aa: CSARDHGGNTGELFF
CDR3nt: TGCAGTGCTAGAGATCATGGTGGGAACACCGGGGAGCTGTTTTTT

abundance: many
v_gene: TRBV5-6
j_gene: TRBJ2-1
len: 14
d_gene: -
CDR3aa: CASSLVEGQGEQFF
CDR3nt: TGTGCCAGCAGCTTGGTAGAGGGTCAGGGTGAGCAGTTCTTC

abundance: few
v_gene: TRBV7-9
j_gene: TRBJ2-2
len: 12
d_gene: -
CDR3aa: CASSLLFGELFF
CDR3nt: TGTGCCAGCAGCCTCCTGTTCGGGGAGCTGTTTTTT

abundance: many
v_gene: TRBV4-2
j_gene: TRBJ2-2
len: 16
d_gene: TRBD2
CDR3aa: CASSQWPAGEAGELFF
CDR3nt: TGTGCCAGCAGCCAATGGCCAGCGGGAGAGGCCGGGGAGCTGTTTTTT

abundance: medium-sized
v_gene: TRBV11-2
j_gene: TRBJ2-7
len: 16
d_gene: -
CDR3aa: CASSLVGQRATYEQYF
CDR3nt: TGTGCCAGCAGCTTAGTGGGACAGCGGGCCACCTACGAGCAGTACTTC

abundance: -
v_gene: TRBV3-1
j_gene: TRBJ2-2
len: 16
d_gene: TRBD2
CDR3aa: CASSHWDYLTPGELFF
CDR3nt: TGTGCCAGCAGCCACTGGGACTACTTAACCCCCGGGGAGCTGTTTTTT

abundance: -
v_gene: TRBV13
j_gene: TRBJ2-3
len: 16
d_gene: -
CDR3aa: CASSSYRELATDMHYF
CDR3nt: TGTGCCAGCAGCTCCTACAGGGAGTTAGCCACAGATATGCATTATTTT

abundance: many
v_gene: TRBV6-1
j_gene: TRBJ1-1
len: 13
d_gene: -
CDR3aa: CASGKGGPREAFF
CDR3nt: TGTGCCAGCGGAAAGGGGGGACCTCGGGAAGCTTTCTTT

abundance: many
v_gene: TRBV5-1
j_gene: TRBJ2-2
len: 17
d_gene: TRBD2
CDR3aa: CASSRQWGAGGTGELFF
CDR3nt: TGCGCCAGCAGCCGCCAGTGGGGGGCGGGAGGCACCGGGGAGCTGTTTTTT

abundance: medium-sized
v_gene: TRBV6-1
j_gene: TRBJ2-3
len: 14
d_gene: -
CDR3aa: CASSEGLGTDTQYF
CDR3nt: TGTGCCAGCAGTGAAGGATTGGGCACAGATACGCAGTATTTT

abundance: many
v_gene: TRBV28
j_gene: TRBJ2-7
len: 13
d_gene: -
CDR3aa: CASSFFGEIEQYF
CDR3nt: TGTGCCAGCAGTTTCTTTGGGGAGATCGAGCAGTACTTC

abundance: -
v_gene: TRBV20-1
j_gene: TRBJ2-7
len: 14
d_gene: -
CDR3aa: CIARVAVGMVEQYF
CDR3nt: TGCATTGCTAGAGTAGCGGTAGGAATGGTGGAGCAGTACTTC

abundance: many
v_gene: TRBV9
j_gene: TRBJ2-1
len: 13
d_gene: -
CDR3aa: CASSVGEFNEQFF
CDR3nt: TGTGCCAGCAGCGTAGGGGAGTTCAATGAGCAGTTCTTC